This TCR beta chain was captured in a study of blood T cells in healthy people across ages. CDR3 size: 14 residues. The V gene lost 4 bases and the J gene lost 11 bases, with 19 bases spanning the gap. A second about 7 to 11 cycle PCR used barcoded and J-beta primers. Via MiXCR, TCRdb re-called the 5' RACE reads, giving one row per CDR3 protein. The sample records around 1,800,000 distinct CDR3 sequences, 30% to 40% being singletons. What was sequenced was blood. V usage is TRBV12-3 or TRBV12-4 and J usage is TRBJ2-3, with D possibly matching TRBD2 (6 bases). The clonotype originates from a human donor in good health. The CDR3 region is CASSSLARTDVQYF. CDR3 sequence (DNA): TGTGCCAGCAGTTCCCTAGCGCGCACAGATGTGCAGTATTTT.